These 2 T cell receptor beta chains share one sample of origin, sequenced in a study of neurological immune-mediated disorders (dated by TCRdb to between 2018 and 2021). The library was obtained by 5' RACE. TCRdb lists the instrument as Illumina HiSeq 2500. The public reads were reprocessed in TCRdb via fastp at Q25 and MiXCR, keeping in-frame beta chains. When rows share a CDR3 protein, they turn into one entry using the most common DNA and genes. A total of 50,000 to 55,000 distinct CDR3 sequences appear in this sample, 9% to 12% of them only once. The ten largest clones add up to roughly 5.2% of the sample. The sequencing input was PBMCs. The receptors come from a man aged 65-85 years with HTLV-1-associated myelopathy (HAM/TSP).

A few counts support this clonotype. This may arise from a read error, as a much more abundant clone is one base away. This rearrangement joins TRBV6-2 or TRBV6-3 to TRBJ2-2; D is perhaps TRBD1 (6 bases). The CDR3 contains 15 residues. Trimming cost V 10 bases and J 6 bases, with 21 bases left between them. Germline assignment: CDR1 MNHEY and CDR2 SVGEGT. The CDR3 reads CATQRGNGIAGELFF. CDR3 nucleotides: TGTGCCACGCAGAGGGGGAACGGCATCGCCGGGGAGCTGTTTTTT.

This clonotype was counted many times. The V call is TRBV27, the J call TRBJ1-2; 8 positions agree with TRBD1. CDR1 is MNHEY, CDR2 SMNVEV, per germline (reference sequence). The CDR3 is 14 amino acids. The trim removed 0 bases at V and 8 bases at J, leaving 5 bases unmatched. The CDR3 loop reads CASSLSARGPGYTF. CDR3 nucleotide sequence: TGTGCCAGCAGTTTATCCGCCAGGGGGCCGGGCTACACCTTC.